This is a list of T cell receptor beta chains from one sample in a study of T cell changes during pregnancy in multiple sclerosis. The repertoire was sequenced with immunoSEQ multiplex PCR; TCRdb's copy has only in-frame clones and lacks some. The table records 70,000 to 85,000 clones, around 90% of them present only once. The sample consisted of peripheral blood, taken before pregnancy. The receptor set was obtained from a female donor with multiple sclerosis, enrolled in a pregnancy study. The CDR3 runs from the conserved cysteine through the conserved F or W. Fields, in order: CDR3 length, V gene, CDR3 protein.

15 | TRBV7-2 | CASSLDPGQGRGYTF
15 | TRBV15 | CATRGGDLSNQPQHF
14 | TRBV19 | CATGGLAGVYEQFF
12 | TRBV27 | CASGGRAYEQYF
17 | TRBV6-4 | CASTPPRDSQNTGELFF
15 | TRBV27 | CASTFMGQGSYEQYF
13 | TRBV6-5 | CASSRQGGQPQHF
12 | TRBV28 | CASSLLQGEAFF
13 | TRBV11-1 | CASSFDRGEKLFF
17 | TRBV9 | CASSPGALAGGGDTQYF
14 | TRBV9 | CASSARLDTGELFF
12 | TRBV5-4 | CASSLSSSEQYF
13 | TRBV10-3 | CAISESGAVKQFF
13 | TRBV2 | CASSNSRSYEQYF
15 | TRBV5-1 | CASSVRTGTFIEQFF
14 | TRBV28 | CASSRLAGAYEQYF
16 | TRBV7-8 | CASSLPTGQGSTEAFF
16 | TRBV5-4 | CASSLDRGFMNTEAFF
13 | TRBV4-3 | CASSQVGAGELFF
16 | TRBV28 | CASRGLAGGPVDTQYF
16 | TRBV19 | CASSRGTAWPYNEQFF
11 | TRBV7-9 | CASSLVDTIYF
15 | TRBV7-9 | CASSPFGLLRDGYTF
16 | TRBV15 | CATSRELAESTDTQYF
15 | TRBV7-8 | CASSFPIALAGELFF
15 | TRBV19 | CASSIDRGTANEQFF
13 | TRBV5-4 | CASSETEGNEQFF
14 | TRBV29-1 | CSVEDRADTGELFF
16 | TRBV19 | CASSTAGRRGNQPQHF
16 | TRBV29-1 | CSVGVSGTIFFQPQHF
16 | TRBV5-1 | CASSLEFTGIGGEQYF
15 | TRBV15 | CATSGTRGYTGELFF
12 | TRBV29-1 | CSVADRGGSYTF
15 | TRBV5-1 | CASSTTSGLYNEQFF
11 | TRBV5-6 | CASEKNTEAFF
14 | TRBV4-2 | CASSQGTSSYEQYF
15 | TRBV9 | CASSAGLAGNYEQYF
15 | TRBV29-1 | CSVLPGQVVANEQFF
16 | TRBV5-1 | CASSLVGGTMAPEQYF
17 | TRBV28 | CASSPSPPRQGATEAFF
15 | TRBV7-2 | CASSPRTGGGGELFF
14 | TRBV30 | CAWSRRERKEKLFF
18 | TRBV7-9 | CASSSGQGAVVMPYEQYF
14 | TRBV29-1 | CSVERGSSYNEQFF
15 | TRBV6-6 | CASSYSSGSPYEQYF
13 | TRBV2 | CASSGLASYEQYF